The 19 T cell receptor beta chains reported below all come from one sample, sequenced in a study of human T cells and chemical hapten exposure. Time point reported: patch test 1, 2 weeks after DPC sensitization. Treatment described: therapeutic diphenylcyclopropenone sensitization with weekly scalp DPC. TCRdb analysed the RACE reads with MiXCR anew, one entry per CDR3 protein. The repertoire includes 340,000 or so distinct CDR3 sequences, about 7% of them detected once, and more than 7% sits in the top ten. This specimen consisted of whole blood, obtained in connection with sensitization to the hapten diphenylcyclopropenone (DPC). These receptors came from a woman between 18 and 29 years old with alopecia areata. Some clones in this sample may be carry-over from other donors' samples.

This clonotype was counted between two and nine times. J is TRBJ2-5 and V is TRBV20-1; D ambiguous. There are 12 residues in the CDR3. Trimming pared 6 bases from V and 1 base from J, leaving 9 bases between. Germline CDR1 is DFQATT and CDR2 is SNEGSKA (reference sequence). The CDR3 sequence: CSALVGQETQYF. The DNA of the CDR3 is TGCAGTGCCCTAGTCGGCCAAGAGACCCAGTACTTC.

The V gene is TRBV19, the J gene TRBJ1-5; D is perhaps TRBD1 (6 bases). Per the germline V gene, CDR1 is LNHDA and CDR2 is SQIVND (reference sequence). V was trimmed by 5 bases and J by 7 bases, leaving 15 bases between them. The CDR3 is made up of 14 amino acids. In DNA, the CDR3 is TGTGCCAGTAGTGCCACAGGGATCGGCCAGCCCCAGCATTTT. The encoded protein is CASSATGIGQPQHF.

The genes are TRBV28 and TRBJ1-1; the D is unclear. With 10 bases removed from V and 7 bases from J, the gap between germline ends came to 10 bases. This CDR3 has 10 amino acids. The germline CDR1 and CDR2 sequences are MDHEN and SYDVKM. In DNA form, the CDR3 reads TGTGCCACTCATTCCTTTGAAGCTTTCTTT. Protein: CATHSFEAFF.

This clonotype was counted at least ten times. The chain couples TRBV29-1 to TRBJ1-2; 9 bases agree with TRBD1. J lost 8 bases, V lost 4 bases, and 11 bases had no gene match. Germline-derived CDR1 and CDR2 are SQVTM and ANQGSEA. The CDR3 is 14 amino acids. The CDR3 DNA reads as TGCAGCGTTGTTCTCCCGGGACAGGGAGACGGCTACACCTTC. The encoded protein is CSVVLPGQGDGYTF.

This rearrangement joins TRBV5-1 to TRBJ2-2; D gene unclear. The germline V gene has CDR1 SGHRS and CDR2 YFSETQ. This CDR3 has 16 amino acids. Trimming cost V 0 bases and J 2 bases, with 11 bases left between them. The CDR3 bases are TGCGCCAGCAGCTTGGACGGCGACATAAACACCGGGGAGCTGTTTTTT. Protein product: CASSLDGDINTGELFF.

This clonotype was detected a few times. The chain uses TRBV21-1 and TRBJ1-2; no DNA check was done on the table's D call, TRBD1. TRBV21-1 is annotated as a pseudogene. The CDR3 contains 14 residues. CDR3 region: CASSIHRDNDGYTF. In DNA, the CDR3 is TGTGCCAGCAGCATCCACCGGGACAATGATGGCTACACCTTC.

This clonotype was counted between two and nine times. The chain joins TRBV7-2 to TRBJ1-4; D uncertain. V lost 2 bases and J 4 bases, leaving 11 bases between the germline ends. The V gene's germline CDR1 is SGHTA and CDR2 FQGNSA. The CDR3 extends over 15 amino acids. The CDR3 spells CASSLKGIHNEKLFF. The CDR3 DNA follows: TGTGCCAGCAGCTTAAAAGGGATACATAATGAAAAACTGTTTTTT.

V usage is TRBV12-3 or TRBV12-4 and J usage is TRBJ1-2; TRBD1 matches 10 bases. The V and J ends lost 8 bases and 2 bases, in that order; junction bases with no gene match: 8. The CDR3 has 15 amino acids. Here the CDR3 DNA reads TGTGCCAGCGTAAGGACAGGGGGAGGAAACTATGGCTACACCTTC. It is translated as CASVRTGGGNYGYTF.

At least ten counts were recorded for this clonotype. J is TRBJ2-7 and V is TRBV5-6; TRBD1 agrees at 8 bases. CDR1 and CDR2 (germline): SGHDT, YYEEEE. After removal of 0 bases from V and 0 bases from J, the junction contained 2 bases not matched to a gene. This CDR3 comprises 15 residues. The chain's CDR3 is CASSLAGQVSYEQYF. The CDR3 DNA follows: TGTGCCAGCAGCTTGGCGGGACAGGTCTCCTACGAGCAGTACTTC.

This chain's CDR3 is CASSSQSSYNSPLHF. The CDR3 DNA reads as TGTGCCAGCAGCTCCCAGAGCTCCTATAATTCACCCCTCCACTTT. The gene calls are TRBV7-2 and TRBJ1-6; no reliable D call. Trimming removed 4 bases from V and 0 bases from J, with 7 bases in between. The CDR3 runs 15 residues. From germline, CDR1 is SGHTA and CDR2 FQGNSA.

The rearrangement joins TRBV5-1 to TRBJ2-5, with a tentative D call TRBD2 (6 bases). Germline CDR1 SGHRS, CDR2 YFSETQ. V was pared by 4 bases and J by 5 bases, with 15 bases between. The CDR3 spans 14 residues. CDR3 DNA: TGCGCCAGCAGCCCTAACGGAGGGGTTGAGACCCAGTACTTC. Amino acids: CASSPNGGVETQYF.

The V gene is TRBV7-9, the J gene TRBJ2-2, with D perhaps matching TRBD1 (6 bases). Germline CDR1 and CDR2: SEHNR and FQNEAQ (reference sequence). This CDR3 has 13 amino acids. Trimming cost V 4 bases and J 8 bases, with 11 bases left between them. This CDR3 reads CASSSDSSGELFF. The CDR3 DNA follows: TGTGCCAGCAGCTCGGACAGTTCTGGGGAGCTGTTTTTT.

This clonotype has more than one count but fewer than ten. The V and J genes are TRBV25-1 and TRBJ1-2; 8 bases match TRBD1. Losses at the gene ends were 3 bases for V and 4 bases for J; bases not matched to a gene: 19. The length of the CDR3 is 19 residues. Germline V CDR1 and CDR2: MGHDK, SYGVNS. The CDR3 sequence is CASSDCGKNGQGFCYGYTF. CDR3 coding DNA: TGTGCCAGCAGTGACTGCGGAAAAAACGGACAGGGATTTTGCTATGGCTACACCTTC.

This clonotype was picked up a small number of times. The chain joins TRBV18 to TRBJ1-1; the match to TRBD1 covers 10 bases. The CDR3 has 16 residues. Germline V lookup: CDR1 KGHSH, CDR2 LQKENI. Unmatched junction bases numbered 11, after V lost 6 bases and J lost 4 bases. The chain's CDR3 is CASSPPTTGGGTEAFF. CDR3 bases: TGTGCCAGCTCCCCCCCTACGACAGGGGGCGGCACTGAAGCTTTCTTT. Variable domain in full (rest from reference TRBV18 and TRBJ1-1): NAGVMQNPRHLVRRRGQEARLRCSPMKGHSHVYWYRQLPEEGLKFMVYLQKENIIDESGMPKERFSAEFPKEGPSILRIQQVVRGDSAAYFCASSPPTTGGGTEAFFGQGTRLTVV.

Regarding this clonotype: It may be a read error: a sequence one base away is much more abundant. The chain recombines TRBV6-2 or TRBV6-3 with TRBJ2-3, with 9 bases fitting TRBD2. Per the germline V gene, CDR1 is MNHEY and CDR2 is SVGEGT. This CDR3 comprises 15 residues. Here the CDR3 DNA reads TGTGCCAGCAGTTTAGCGGGGGCCCGCACAGATACGCAGAATTTT. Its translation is CASSLAGARTDTQNF.

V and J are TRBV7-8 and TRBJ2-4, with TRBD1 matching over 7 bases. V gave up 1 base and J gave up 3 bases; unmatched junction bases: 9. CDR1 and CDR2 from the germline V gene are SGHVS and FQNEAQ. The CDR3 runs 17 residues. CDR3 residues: CASSLVSRGQVKNIQYF. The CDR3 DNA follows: TGTGCCAGCAGCTTAGTATCGAGGGGGCAAGTCAAAAACATTCAGTACTTC.

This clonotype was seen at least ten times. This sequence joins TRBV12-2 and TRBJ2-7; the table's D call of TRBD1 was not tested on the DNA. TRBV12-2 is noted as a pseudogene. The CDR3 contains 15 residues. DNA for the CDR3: TGTGCAAGTCGTCCGGGACAGGCAATCTCCTACGAGCAGTACTTC. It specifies CASRPGQAISYEQYF.

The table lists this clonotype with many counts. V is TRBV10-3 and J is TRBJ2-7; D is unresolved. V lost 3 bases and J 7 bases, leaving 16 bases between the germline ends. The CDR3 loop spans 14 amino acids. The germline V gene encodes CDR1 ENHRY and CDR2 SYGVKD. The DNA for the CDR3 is TGTGCCATCAGTGAATTACACCTCGTAAGGGAGCAGTACTTC. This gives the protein CAISELHLVREQYF.

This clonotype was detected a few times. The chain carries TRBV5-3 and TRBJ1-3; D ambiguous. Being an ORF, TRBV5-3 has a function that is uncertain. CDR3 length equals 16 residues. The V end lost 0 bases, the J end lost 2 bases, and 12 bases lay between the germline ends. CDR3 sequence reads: CARSLEVQETGNTIYF. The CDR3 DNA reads TGTGCCAGAAGCTTGGAGGTTCAGGAAACTGGAAACACCATATATTTT.